The T cell receptor beta chain described here comes from a study of blood T cell repertoires in COVID-19. The overall study: The samples span acute and convalescent COVID-19 from the United States, Italy and Spain. Nucleic acid was either cDNA or gDNA, and it came from T cells, B-cell-depleted T cells, or PBMCs.

CDR1 is MDHEN, CDR2 SYDVKM, per germline. The CDR3 consists of 17 residues. With 7 bases removed from V and 3 bases from J, the gap between germline ends came to 24 bases. In the original workflow: Nucleated cell number was recorded as an estimate derived from reference gene primer amplification. Produced via immunoSEQ multiplex PCR; TCRdb's table is partial and in-frame only. V and J calls and clone size come straight from that table; D and trimming were deduced from the DNA. The sample has around 100,000 clones; approximately 87% are singletons. The specimen sequenced was peripheral blood. The chain couples TRBV28 to TRBJ2-5; TRBD1 might be the D (5 bases). This receptor was obtained from a human donor in a cohort sampled during active COVID-19. This CDR3 reads CASNTKWQGGDKETQYF. CDR3 DNA: TGTGCCAGCAATACTAAGTGGCAGGGTGGGGATAAAGAGACCCAGTACTTC. Full variable domain (rest looked up from reference TRBV28 and TRBJ2-5): DVKVTQSSRYLVKRTGEKVFLECVQDMDHENMFWYRQDPGLGLRLIYFSYDVKMKEKGDIPEGYSVSREKKERFSLILESASTNQTSMYLCASNTKWQGGDKETQYFGPGTRLLVL.